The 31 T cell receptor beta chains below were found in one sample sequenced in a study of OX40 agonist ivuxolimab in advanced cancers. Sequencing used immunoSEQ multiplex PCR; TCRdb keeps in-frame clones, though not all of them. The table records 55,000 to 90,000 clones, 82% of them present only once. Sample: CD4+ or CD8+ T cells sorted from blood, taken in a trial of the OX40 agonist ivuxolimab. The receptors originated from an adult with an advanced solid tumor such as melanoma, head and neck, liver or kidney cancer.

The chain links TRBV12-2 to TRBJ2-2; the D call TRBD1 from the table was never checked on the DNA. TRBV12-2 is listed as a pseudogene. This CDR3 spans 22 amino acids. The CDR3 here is CASRQGESKDPTLGTNTGELFF. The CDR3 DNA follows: TGTGCAAGTCGCCAAGGGGAAAGTAAGGACCCAACATTGGGAACGAACACCGGGGAGCTGTTTTTT.

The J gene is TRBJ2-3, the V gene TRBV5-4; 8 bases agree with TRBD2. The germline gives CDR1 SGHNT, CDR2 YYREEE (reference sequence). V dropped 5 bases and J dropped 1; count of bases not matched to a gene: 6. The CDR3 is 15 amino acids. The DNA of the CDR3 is TGTGCCAGCAGTCGGGGGGGCCAGGGCACAGATACGCAGTATTTT. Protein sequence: CASSRGGQGTDTQYF.

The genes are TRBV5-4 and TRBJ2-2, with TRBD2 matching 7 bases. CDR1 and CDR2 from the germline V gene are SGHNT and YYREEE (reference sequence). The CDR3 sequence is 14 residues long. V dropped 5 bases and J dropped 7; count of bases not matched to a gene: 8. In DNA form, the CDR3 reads TGTGCCAGCAGTTGGGGCCCGGGAGGCGGGGAGCTGTTTTTT. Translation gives CASSWGPGGGELFF.

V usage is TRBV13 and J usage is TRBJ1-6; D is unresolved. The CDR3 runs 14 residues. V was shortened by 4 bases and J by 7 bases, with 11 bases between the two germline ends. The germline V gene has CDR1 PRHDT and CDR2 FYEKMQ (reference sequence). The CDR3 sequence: CASSSGDPNSPLHF. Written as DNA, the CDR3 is TGTGCCAGCAGCTCCGGGGATCCAAATTCACCCCTCCACTTT.

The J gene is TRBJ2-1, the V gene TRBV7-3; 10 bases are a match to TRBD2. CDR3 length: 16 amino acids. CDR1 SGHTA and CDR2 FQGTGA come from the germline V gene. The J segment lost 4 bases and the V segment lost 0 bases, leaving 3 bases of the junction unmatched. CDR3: CASSLTGTSDYNEQFF. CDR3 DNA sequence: TGTGCCAGCAGCTTAACCGGGACTAGCGATTACAATGAGCAGTTCTTC.

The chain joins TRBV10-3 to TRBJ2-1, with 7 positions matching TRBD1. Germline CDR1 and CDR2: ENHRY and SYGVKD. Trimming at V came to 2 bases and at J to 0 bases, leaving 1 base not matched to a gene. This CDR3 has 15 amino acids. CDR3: CAISEDRDSYNEQFF. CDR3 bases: TGTGCCATCAGTGAGGACAGGGACTCCTACAATGAGCAGTTCTTC.

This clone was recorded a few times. CDR3 DNA sequence: TGTGCCAGCAGTTTGGCCAGTGGGAAGTATAATTCACCCCTCCACTTT. This codes for CASSLASGKYNSPLHF. The chain combines TRBV28 with TRBJ1-6; D is unclear. The CDR3 has 16 amino acids. The V gene's germline CDR1 is MDHEN and CDR2 SYDVKM. V gave up 3 bases and J gave up 4 bases, with 13 bases separating them.

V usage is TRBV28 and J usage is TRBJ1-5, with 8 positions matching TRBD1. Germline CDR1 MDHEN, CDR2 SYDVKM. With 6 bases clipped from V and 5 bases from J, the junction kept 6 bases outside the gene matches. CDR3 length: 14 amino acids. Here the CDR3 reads CASRPTGDHQPQHF. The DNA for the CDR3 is TGTGCCAGCAGGCCGACAGGGGATCATCAGCCCCAGCATTTT.

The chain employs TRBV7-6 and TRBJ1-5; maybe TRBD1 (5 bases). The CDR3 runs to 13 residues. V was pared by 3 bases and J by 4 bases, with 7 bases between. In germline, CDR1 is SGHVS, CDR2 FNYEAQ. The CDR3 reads CASSLRGNQPQHF. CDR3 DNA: TGTGCCAGCAGCTTGAGGGGTAATCAGCCCCAGCATTTT.

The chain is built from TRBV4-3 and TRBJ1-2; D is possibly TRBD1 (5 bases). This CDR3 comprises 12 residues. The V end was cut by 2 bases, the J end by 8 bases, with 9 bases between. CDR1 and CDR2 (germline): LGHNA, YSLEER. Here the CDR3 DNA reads TGCGCCAGCAGCCAAAGTGGGACCGGCTACACCTTC. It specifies CASSQSGTGYTF.

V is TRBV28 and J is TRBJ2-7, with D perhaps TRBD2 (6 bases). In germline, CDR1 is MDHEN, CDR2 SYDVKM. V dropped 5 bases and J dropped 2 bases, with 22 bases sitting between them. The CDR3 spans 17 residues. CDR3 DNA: TGTGCCAGCAGTCCAGGGTTAGGGGTAGCGGCCCCCTACGAGCAGTACTTC. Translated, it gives CASSPGLGVAAPYEQYF.

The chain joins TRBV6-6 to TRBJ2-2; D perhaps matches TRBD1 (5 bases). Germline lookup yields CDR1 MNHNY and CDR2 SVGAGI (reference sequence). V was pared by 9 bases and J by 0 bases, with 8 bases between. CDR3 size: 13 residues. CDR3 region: CASQGSNTGELFF. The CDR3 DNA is TGTGCCAGTCAGGGTTCGAACACCGGGGAGCTGTTTTTT.

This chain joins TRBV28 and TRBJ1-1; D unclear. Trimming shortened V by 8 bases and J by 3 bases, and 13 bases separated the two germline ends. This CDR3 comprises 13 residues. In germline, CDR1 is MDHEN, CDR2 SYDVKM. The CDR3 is CASRRRTDTEAFF. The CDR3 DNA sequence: TGTGCCAGCCGAAGGCGCACCGACACTGAAGCTTTCTTT.

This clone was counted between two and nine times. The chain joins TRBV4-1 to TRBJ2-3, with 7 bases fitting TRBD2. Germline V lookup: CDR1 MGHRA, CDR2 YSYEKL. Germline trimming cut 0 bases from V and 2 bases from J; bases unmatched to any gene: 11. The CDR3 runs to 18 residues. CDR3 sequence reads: CASSQEEIGRGSTDTQYF. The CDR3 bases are TGCGCCAGCAGCCAAGAAGAGATCGGGCGGGGGTCCACAGATACGCAGTATTTT.

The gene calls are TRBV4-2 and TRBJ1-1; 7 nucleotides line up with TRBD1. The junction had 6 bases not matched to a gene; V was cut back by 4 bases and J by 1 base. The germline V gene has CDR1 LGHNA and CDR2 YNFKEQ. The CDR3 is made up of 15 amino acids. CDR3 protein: CASSLSGTENTEAFF. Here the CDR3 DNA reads TGTGCCAGCAGCCTCTCAGGGACAGAGAACACTGAAGCTTTCTTT.

The CDR3: CASSFLPNNEQFF. The CDR3 bases are TGTGCCAGCAGTTTTTTACCAAACAATGAGCAGTTCTTC. This chain connects TRBV28 to TRBJ2-1, with D unclear. The CDR3 sequence is 13 residues long. Trimming removed 3 bases at V and 5 bases at J, with 8 bases between. CDR1 MDHEN and CDR2 SYDVKM come from the germline V gene.

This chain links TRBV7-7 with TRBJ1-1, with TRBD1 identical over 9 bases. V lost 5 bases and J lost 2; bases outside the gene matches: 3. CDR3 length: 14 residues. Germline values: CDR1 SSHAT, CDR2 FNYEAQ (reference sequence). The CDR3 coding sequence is TGTGCCAGCAGCCCACAGGGGGCTAACACTGAAGCTTTCTTT. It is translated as CASSPQGANTEAFF.

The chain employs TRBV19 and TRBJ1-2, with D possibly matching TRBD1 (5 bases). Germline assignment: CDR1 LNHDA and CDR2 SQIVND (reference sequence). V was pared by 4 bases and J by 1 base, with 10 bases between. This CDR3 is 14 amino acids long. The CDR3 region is CASSTGALNYGYTF. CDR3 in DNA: TGTGCCAGTAGTACCGGGGCCCTTAACTATGGCTACACCTTC.

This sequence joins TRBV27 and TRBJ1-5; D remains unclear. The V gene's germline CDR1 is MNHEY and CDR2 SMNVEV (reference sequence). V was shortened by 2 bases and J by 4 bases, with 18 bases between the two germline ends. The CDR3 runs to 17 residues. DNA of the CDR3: TGTGCCAGCAGTTTAAGCGGTGGCAAGAGACTAAATCAGCCCCAGCATTTT. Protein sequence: CASSLSGGKRLNQPQHF.

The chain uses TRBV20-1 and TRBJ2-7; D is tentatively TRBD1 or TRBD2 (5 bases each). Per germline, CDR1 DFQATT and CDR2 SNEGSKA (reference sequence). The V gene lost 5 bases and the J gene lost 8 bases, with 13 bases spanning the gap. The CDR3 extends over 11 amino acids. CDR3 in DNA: TGCAGTGCTCCACTGACGGGACAGCAGTACTTC. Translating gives CSAPLTGQQYF.

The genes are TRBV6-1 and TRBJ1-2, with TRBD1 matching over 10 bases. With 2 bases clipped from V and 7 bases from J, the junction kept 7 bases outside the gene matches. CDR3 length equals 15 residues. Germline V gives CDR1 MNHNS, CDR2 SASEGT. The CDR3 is CASSEQVGTGAGYTF. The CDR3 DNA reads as TGTGCCAGCAGTGAACAGGTCGGGACAGGGGCTGGCTACACCTTC.

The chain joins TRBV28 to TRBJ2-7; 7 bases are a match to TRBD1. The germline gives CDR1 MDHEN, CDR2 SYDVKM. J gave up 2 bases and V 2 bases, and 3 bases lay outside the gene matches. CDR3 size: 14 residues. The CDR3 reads CASSLVGQAYEQYF. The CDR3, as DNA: TGTGCCAGCAGTTTAGTAGGACAGGCCTACGAGCAGTACTTC.

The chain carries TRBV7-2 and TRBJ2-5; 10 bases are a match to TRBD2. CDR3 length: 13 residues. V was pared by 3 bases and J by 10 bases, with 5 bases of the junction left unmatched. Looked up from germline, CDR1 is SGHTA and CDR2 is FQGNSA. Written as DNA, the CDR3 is TGTGCCAGCAGCTTTAGCGGGGGGATGGGCCAGTACTTC. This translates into CASSFSGGMGQYF.

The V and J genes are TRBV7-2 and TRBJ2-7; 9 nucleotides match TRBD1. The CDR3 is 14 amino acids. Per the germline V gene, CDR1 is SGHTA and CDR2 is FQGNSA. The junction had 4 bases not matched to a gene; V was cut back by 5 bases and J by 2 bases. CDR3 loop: CASSRQGGAYEQYV. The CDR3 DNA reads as TGTGCCAGCAGCCGACAGGGGGGGGCCTACGAGCAGTACGTC.

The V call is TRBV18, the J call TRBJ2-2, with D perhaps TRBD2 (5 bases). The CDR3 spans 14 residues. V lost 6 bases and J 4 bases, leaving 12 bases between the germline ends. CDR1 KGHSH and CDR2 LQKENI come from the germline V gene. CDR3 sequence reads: CASSPSRGTGELFF. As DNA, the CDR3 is TGTGCCAGCTCTCCGAGCCGGGGCACCGGGGAGCTGTTTTTT.

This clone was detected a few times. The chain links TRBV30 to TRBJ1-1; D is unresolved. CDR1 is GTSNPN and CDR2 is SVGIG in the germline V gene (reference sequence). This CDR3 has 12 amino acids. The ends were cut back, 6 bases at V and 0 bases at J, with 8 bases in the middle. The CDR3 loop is CACQVLNTEAFF. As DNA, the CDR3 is TGTGCCTGCCAAGTCCTGAACACTGAAGCTTTCTTT.

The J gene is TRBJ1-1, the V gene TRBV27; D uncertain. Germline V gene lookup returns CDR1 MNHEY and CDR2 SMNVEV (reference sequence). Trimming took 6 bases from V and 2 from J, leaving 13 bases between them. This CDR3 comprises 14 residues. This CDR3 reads CASRRAGPNTEAFF. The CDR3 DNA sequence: TGTGCCAGCAGAAGGGCCGGTCCTAACACTGAAGCTTTCTTT.

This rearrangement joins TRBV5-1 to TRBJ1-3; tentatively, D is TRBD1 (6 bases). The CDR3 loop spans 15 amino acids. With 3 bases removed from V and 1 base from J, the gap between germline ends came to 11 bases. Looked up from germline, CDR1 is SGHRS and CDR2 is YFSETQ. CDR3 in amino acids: CASSSSGASGNTIYF. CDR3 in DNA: TGCGCCAGCAGCTCCTCAGGGGCATCTGGAAACACCATATATTTT.

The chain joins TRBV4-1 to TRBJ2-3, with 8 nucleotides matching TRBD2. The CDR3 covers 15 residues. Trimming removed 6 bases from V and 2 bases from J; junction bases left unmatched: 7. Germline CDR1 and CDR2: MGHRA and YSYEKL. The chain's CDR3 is CASSRGTSSTDTQYF. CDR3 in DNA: TGCGCCAGCAGTCGCGGGACTAGTTCCACAGATACGCAGTATTTT.

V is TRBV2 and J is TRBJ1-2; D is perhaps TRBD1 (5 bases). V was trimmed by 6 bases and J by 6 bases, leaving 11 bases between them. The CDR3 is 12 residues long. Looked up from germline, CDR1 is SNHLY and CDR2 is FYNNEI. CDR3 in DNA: TGTGCCAGCAGGACCACCAGGGATGGCTACACCTTC. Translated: CASRTTRDGYTF.

The CDR3 DNA reads as TGTGCCAGTGTAACTAGCGGGGGGGTAAGTGAGCAGTTCTTC. Amino acid sequence: CASVTSGGVSEQFF. This rearrangement joins TRBV19 to TRBJ2-1, with 13 nucleotides matching TRBD2. Germline assignment: CDR1 LNHDA and CDR2 SQIVND (reference sequence). The CDR3 is made up of 14 amino acids. V lost 8 bases and J lost 9; bases outside the gene matches: 7.